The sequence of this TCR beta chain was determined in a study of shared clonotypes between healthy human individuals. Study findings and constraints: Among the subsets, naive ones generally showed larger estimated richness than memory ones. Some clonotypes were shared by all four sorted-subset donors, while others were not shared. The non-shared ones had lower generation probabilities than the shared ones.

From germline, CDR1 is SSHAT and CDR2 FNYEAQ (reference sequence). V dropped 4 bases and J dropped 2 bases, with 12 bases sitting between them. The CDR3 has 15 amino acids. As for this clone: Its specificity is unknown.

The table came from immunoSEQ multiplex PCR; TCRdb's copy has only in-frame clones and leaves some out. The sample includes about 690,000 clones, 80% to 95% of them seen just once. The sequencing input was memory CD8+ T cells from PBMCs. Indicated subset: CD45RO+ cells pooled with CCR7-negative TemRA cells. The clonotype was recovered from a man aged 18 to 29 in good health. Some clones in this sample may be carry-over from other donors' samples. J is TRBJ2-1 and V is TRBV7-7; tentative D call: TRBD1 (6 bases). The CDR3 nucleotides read TGTGCCAGCAGCTCCGGGACAAAGGCCTACAATGAGCAGTTCTTC. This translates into CASSSGTKAYNEQFF.